This T cell receptor beta chain was sequenced in a study of cytomegalovirus exposure and HLA in healthy donors. Researchers ran the PCR with 60 Vbeta and 13 Jbeta primers. Sequencing used immunoSEQ multiplex PCR; TCRdb keeps in-frame clones, though not all of them. Of about 220,000 clones in the sample, 82% were seen once. The CDR3 runs to 15 residues. Between the trimmed V and J ends, which lost 0 bases and 5 bases, there was a span of 16 bases. The germline V gene encodes CDR1 GTSNPN and CDR2 SVGIG (reference sequence). The origin of this receptor is a woman between 40 and 55 years old in good health and CMV-seropositive. What was sequenced was PBMCs. The V and J genes are TRBV30 and TRBJ2-5; TRBD2 might be the D (6 bases). The DNA for the CDR3 is TGTGCCTGGAGTGTACTCCGGGGGATGGGGGAGACCCAGTACTTC. This codes for CAWSVLRGMGETQYF.